The rows below give T cell receptor beta chains drawn from one sample of a study of immune cell composition in non-small cell lung cancer. Sequenced by immunoSEQ multiplex PCR; TCRdb stores in-frame clones only, minus some. The table has roughly 3,000 clones, about 84% seen once; the top ten hold around 10%. The sequenced sample was lung tumor tissue. The receptors shown here come from a human donor with non-small cell lung cancer. The CDR3 runs from the conserved cysteine through the conserved F or W. The D gene is left open where the match is weak. Not all rows give a size; the values are once, few, many and, for expanded clones, a class.

j_gene,d_gene,v_gene,len,abundance,CDR3nt,CDR3aa
TRBJ2-3,TRBD2,TRBV30,15,-,TGTGCCTGGAGTGTAGGGACTAGCGGGAGTTATACGCAGTATTTT,CAWSVGTSGSYTQYF
TRBJ2-2,TRBD2,TRBV10-3,16,-,TGTGCCATCAGTTCGAGCGGGAGTAGTATGGGCGGGGAGCTGTTTTTT,CAISSSGSSMGGELFF
TRBJ2-2,TRBD1,TRBV7-9,18,few,TGTGCCAGCAGCTTAGCTCCCGGACAGGGGGGCGCTACCGGGGAGCTGTTTTTT,CASSLAPGQGGATGELFF
TRBJ2-3,TRBD2,TRBV30,16,-,TGTGCCTGCCTAGCGGGATTTGGGGGGAGCACAGATACGCAGTATTTT,CACLAGFGGSTDTQYF
TRBJ2-1,-,TRBV27,14,-,TGTGCCACCCGCGAGAGGGCCGTCTACAATGAGCAGTTCTTC,CATRERAVYNEQFF
TRBJ2-1,TRBD2,TRBV18,14,-,TGTGCCAGCTCACCCCCGGGGGGAAGCAATGAGCAGTTCTTC,CASSPPGGSNEQFF
TRBJ2-7,-,TRBV7-9,12,-,TGTGCCAGCAGCCGGGACACCCCAGAGCAGTACTTC,CASSRDTPEQYF
TRBJ2-1,-,TRBV7-8,14,-,TGTGCCAGCAGCCTCTGGAGGGGAGGCAATGAGCAGTTCTTC,CASSLWRGGNEQFF
TRBJ2-3,-,TRBV6-6,13,-,TGTGCCAGCAGTAGCCCTCCCGTGGATACGCAGTATTTT,CASSSPPVDTQYF
TRBJ1-5,-,TRBV15,13,few,TGTGCCACCAGCAGACAGGGGAATCAGCCCCAGCATTTT,CATSRQGNQPQHF
TRBJ2-7,-,TRBV10-3,12,-,TGTGCCATCAGCTTAACAGGGTACGAGCAGTACTTC,CAISLTGYEQYF
TRBJ2-1,-,TRBV11-1,13,-,TGTGCCAGCAGCAGGGACATCTACAATGAGCAGTTCTTC,CASSRDIYNEQFF
TRBJ2-5,TRBD1,TRBV6-1,14,-,TGTGCCAGCAGCACACAGGGGCCCCAAGAGACCCAGTACTTC,CASSTQGPQETQYF
TRBJ2-2,TRBD1,TRBV23-1,14,-,TGCGCCAGCAACCGGGACAGGGTCACCGGGGAGCTGTTTTTT,CASNRDRVTGELFF
TRBJ2-7,-,TRBV7-6,15,-,TGTGCCAGCAGCCTCTCAGCAGGGGAAGGCTACGAGCAGTACTTC,CASSLSAGEGYEQYF
TRBJ2-5,-,TRBV4-1,14,-,TGCGCCAGCAGCCAAGGGGGCAACGTTGAGACCCAGTACTTC,CASSQGGNVETQYF
TRBJ2-7,TRBD2,TRBV29-1,15,-,TGCAGCGTTGTTAGCGGGAGGGCTCTCTCCTACGAGCAGTACTTC,CSVVSGRALSYEQYF
TRBJ2-7,TRBD2,TRBV7-2,15,-,TGTGCCAGCAGCCCAGGGACTAGCAAGCCCTACGAGCAGTACTTC,CASSPGTSKPYEQYF
TRBJ2-7,TRBD1,TRBV28,13,-,TGTGCCAGCAGTTTATCGGACAGGGGCGAGCAGTACTTC,CASSLSDRGEQYF
TRBJ2-1,-,TRBV7-3,13,-,TGTGCCAGTTCACAGGGTGTGGACAATGAGCAGTTCTTC,CASSQGVDNEQFF
TRBJ2-7,TRBD2,TRBV5-1,18,-,TGCGCCAGCAGCTTGGGACAGGGTACTAGCGGGAAGGTCAACGAGCAGTACTTC,CASSLGQGTSGKVNEQYF
TRBJ2-4,TRBD1,TRBV27,14,-,TGTGCCAGCAGCCGGGACAGGGAGAAAAACATTCAATACTTC,CASSRDREKNIQYF
TRBJ2-7,-,TRBV7-8,14,-,TGTGCCAGCAGCTTAGGGCCTAGCACCTACGAGCAGTACTTC,CASSLGPSTYEQYF
TRBJ2-7,-,TRBV2,13,-,TGTGCCAGCAGAAGAGAACCGAATGGCGAGCAGTACTTC,CASRREPNGEQYF
TRBJ2-5,TRBD2,TRBV11-2,15,-,TGTGCCAGCAGCCCGACTAGCGGGAACCAAGAGACCCAGTACTTC,CASSPTSGNQETQYF
TRBJ2-7,-,TRBV5-6,14,-,TGTGCCAGCAGCTTAGCCAGGTTCACCTACGAGCAGTACTTC,CASSLARFTYEQYF
TRBJ2-1,TRBD2,TRBV15,14,once,TGTGCCACCAGAGGGACTAGCGGTCACAATGAGCAGTTCTTC,CATRGTSGHNEQFF
TRBJ2-2,-,TRBV10-3,13,-,TGTGCCACCAGAGGGACATCAACCGGGGAGCTGTTTTTT,CATRGTSTGELFF
TRBJ2-5,TRBD2,TRBV5-6,16,-,TGTGCCAGCGGGACTAGCTTACTCGATCCCTTAGAGACCCAGTACTTC,CASGTSLLDPLETQYF
TRBJ2-2,TRBD2,TRBV6-1,19,-,TGTGCCAGCAGGGAAGGGTGGCTAGCGGGAGGCCGGGGCACCGGGGAGCTGTTTTTT,CASREGWLAGGRGTGELFF
TRBJ2-2,TRBD1,TRBV19,17,-,TGTGCCAGTAGTTCGCCTCCGGGACAGAGGAACACCGGGGAGCTGTTTTTT,CASSSPPGQRNTGELFF
TRBJ2-1,-,TRBV7-6,13,once,TGTGCCAGCAGCTTAGTAGAAGGAGATGAGCAGTTCTTC,CASSLVEGDEQFF
TRBJ2-7,-,TRBV5-4,15,-,TGTGCCAGCAGCCGGGTGGGGGGAAGGACCTACGAGCAGTACTTC,CASSRVGGRTYEQYF
TRBJ1-2,TRBD1,TRBV6-5,15,-,TGTGCCAGCCAGAAGACAGGGGGTCTCGGCTATGGCTACACCTTC,CASQKTGGLGYGYTF
TRBJ2-3,-,TRBV5-1,15,-,TGCGCCAGCAGCTTGCCAGGGGTCGGCACAGATACGCAGTATTTT,CASSLPGVGTDTQYF
TRBJ2-3,TRBD1,TRBV18,15,-,TGTGCCAGCTCACCCGGGACAGGGGAAACAGATACGCAGTATTTT,CASSPGTGETDTQYF
TRBJ2-2,-,TRBV10-3,14,few,TGTGCCATCAGCGTGACAGCGAACACCGGGGAGCTGTTTTTT,CAISVTANTGELFF
TRBJ2-2,-,TRBV5-6,13,-,TGTGCCAGCAGTGTCAGGATCACCGGGGAGCTGTTTTTT,CASSVRITGELFF
TRBJ2-2,TRBD1,TRBV7-9,15,large,TGTGCCAGCAGCGACGGACAGGAGAACACCGGGGAGCTGTTTTTT,CASSDGQENTGELFF
TRBJ2-7,-,TRBV28,14,-,TGTGCCAGCAGTTTTGGGGGCGGTGGCTACGAGCAGTACTTC,CASSFGGGGYEQYF
TRBJ1-2,TRBD1,TRBV10-1,13,-,TGCGCCAGCAGCCCAGGGACAGAGTATGGCTACACCTTC,CASSPGTEYGYTF
TRBJ2-7,-,TRBV30,12,-,TGTGCCTGGAGTTTCTCCCTAGGCGAGCAGTACTTC,CAWSFSLGEQYF
TRBJ2-2,-,TRBV6-5,15,-,TGTGCCAGCAGCCGCCTCGGGTTGGGCACCGGGGAGCTGTTTTTT,CASSRLGLGTGELFF
TRBJ2-3,-,TRBV29-1,12,-,TGCAGCCACCAAGGGGCGGCGGATACGCAGTATTTT,CSHQGAADTQYF
TRBJ2-2,TRBD2,TRBV5-1,18,-,TGCGCCAGCAGCTTGGAAGCGGCGGGAGGGCCGGTCACCGGGGAGCTGTTTTTT,CASSLEAAGGPVTGELFF
TRBJ2-5,TRBD1,TRBV11-2,15,-,TGTGCCAGCAGCGGATGGACAGGGGGCAGAGAGACCCAGTACTTC,CASSGWTGGRETQYF
TRBJ2-5,TRBD2,TRBV19,13,once,TGTGCCAGTAGTATACTAGCGGGAGAGACCCAGTACTTC,CASSILAGETQYF
TRBJ2-1,-,TRBV7-3,13,few,TGTGCCAGCAGCTTAACCGTCGACAATGAGCAGTTCTTC,CASSLTVDNEQFF